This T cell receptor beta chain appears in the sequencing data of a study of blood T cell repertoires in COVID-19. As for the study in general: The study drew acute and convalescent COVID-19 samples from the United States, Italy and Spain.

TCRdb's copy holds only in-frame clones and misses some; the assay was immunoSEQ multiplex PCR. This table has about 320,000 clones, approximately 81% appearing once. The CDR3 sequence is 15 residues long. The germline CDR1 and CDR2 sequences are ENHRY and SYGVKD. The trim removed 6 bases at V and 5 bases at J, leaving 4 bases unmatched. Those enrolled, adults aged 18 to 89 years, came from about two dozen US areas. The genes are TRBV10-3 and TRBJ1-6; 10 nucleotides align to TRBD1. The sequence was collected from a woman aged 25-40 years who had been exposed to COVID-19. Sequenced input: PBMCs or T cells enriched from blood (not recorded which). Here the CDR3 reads CAIRFGQGDNSPLHF. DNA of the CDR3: TGTGCCATCAGATTCGGACAGGGGGATAATTCACCCCTCCACTTT.